This note documents a single T cell receptor (beta chain) sequence. This entry is derived from a study of CD8 T cells in Susac syndrome. Random hexamers were used to reverse transcribe roughly 0.5 to 1 ug of RNA. A single record per CDR3 protein comes from TCRdb applying MiXCR to the immunoSEQ multiplex PCR reads. The sample lists over 100,000 distinct CDR3 sequences, about 96% occurring once. Trimming removed 5 bases from V and 4 bases from J; junction bases left unmatched: 6. Germline V gene data show CDR1 as KGHDR and CDR2 as SFDVKD. The CDR3 has 15 amino acids. This clonotype was obtained from a human donor in good health. J is TRBJ2-3 and V is TRBV24-1; 9 bases agree with TRBD2. Material: CD4+ T cells from PBMCs. DNA of the CDR3: TGTGCCACCAGTGGGGGGACTAGCAGTTCAGATACGCAGTATTTT. This translates into CATSGGTSSSDTQYF.